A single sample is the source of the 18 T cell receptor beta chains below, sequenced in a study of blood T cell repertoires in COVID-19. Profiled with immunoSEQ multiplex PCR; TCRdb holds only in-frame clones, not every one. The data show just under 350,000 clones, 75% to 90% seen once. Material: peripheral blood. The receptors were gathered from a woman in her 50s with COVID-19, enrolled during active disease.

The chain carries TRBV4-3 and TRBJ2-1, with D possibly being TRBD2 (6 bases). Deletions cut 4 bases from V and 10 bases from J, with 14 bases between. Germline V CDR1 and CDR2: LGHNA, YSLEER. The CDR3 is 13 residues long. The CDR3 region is CASSRRVWGEQFF. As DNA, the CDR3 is TGCGCCAGCAGCCGGAGGGTCTGGGGGGAGCAGTTCTTC.

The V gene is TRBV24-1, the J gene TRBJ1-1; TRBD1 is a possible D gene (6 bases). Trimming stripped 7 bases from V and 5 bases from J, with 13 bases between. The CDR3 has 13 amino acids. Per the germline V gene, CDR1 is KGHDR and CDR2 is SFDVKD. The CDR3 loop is CATRDRLETEAFF. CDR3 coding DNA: TGTGCCACCAGAGACAGGCTAGAGACTGAAGCTTTCTTT.

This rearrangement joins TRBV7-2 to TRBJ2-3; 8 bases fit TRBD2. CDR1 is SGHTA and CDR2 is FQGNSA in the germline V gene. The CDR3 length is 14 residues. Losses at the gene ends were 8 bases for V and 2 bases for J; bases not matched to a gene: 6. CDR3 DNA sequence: TGTGCCAGCGGACGACTAGCGCACACAGATACGCAGTATTTT. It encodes CASGRLAHTDTQYF.

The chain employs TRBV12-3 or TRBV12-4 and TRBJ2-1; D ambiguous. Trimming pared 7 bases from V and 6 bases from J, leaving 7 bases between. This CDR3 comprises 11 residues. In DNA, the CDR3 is TGTGCCAGCACTCTCGTCAATGAGCAGTTCTTC. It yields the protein CASTLVNEQFF.

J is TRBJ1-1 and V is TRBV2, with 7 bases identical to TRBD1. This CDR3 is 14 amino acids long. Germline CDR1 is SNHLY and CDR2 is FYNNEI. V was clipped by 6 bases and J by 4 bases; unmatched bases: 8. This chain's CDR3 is CASRDRKSRTEAFF. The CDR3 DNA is TGTGCCAGCAGGGACAGGAAGTCCCGCACTGAAGCTTTCTTT.

Here the CDR3 DNA reads TGCAGCGCCGAGACAGACAACTATGGCTACACCTTC. This translates into CSAETDNYGYTF. The V and J genes are TRBV29-1 and TRBJ1-2; D might be TRBD1 (5 bases). V gave up 7 bases and J gave up 2 bases, with 11 bases separating them. Germline V CDR1 and CDR2: SQVTM, ANQGSEA. This CDR3 has 12 amino acids.

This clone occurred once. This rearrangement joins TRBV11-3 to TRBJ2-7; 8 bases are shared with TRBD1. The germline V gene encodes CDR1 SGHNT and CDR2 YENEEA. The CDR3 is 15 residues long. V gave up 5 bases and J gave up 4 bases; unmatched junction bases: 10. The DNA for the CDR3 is TGTGCCAGCAGCCCCCGGGGACAGGTATCATACGAGCAGTACTTC. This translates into CASSPRGQVSYEQYF.

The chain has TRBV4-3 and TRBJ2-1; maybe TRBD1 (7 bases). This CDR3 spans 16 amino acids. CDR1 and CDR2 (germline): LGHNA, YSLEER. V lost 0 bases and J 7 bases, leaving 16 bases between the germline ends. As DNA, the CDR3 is TGCGCCAGCAGCCAAGACGGGACAGTCCGGGGGAATGAGCAGTTCTTC. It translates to CASSQDGTVRGNEQFF.

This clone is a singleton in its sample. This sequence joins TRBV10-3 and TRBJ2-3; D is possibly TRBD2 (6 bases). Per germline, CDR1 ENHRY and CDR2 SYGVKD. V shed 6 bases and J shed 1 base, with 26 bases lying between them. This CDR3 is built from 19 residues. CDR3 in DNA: TGTGCCATCAGGCTACAGATATCGGGAGCCTGTCTTCGCACAGATACGCAGTATTTT. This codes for CAIRLQISGACLRTDTQYF.

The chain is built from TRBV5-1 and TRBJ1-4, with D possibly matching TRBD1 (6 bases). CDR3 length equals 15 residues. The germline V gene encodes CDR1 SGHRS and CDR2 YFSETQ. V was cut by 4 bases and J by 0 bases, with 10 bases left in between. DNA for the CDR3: TGCGCCAGCAGCCAGGGGCGACCAACTAATGAAAAACTGTTTTTT. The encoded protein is CASSQGRPTNEKLFF.

As DNA, the CDR3 is TGTGCCAGCAGCTCCCCCCGCGGCACTGATTCCCACCCGACCTACGAGCAGTACTTC. Translating gives CASSSPRGTDSHPTYEQYF. V gene TRBV7-6 combines with J gene TRBJ2-7, with D hard to call. The CDR3 contains 19 residues. CDR1 SGHVS and CDR2 FNYEAQ come from the germline V gene. The V end was cut by 4 bases, the J end by 2 bases, with 27 bases between.

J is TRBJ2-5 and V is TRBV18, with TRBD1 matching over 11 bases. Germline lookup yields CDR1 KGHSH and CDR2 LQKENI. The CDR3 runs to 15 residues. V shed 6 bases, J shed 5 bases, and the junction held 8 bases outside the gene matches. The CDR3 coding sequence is TGTGCCAGCTCTCTAGGACAGGGGGCCCGGGAGACCCAGTACTTC. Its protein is CASSLGQGARETQYF.

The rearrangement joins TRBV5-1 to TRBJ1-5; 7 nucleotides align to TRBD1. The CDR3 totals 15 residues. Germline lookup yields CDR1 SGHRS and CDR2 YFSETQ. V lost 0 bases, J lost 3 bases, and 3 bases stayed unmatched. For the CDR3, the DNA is TGCGCCAGCAGCTTGGGGGGACAGCACAATCAGCCCCAGCATTTT. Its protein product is CASSLGGQHNQPQHF.

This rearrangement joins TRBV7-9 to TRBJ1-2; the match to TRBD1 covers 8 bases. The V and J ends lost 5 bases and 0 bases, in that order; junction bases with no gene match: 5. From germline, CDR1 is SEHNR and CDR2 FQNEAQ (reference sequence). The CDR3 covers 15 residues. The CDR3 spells CASSLDRETNYGYTF. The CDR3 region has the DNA TGTGCCAGCAGCCTGGACAGGGAGACTAACTATGGCTACACCTTC.

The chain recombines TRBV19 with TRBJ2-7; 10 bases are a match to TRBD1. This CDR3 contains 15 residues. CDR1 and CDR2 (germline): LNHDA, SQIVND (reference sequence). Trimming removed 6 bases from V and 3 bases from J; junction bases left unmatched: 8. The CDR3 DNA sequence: TGTGCCAGTAGGACCCGACAGGGGGCCGGCTACGAGCAGTACTTC. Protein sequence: CASRTRQGAGYEQYF.

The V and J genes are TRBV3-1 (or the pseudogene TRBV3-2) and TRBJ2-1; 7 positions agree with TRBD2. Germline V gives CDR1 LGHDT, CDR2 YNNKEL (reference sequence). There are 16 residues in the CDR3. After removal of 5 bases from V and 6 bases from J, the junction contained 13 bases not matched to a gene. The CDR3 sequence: CASSEDSGFPGNEQFF. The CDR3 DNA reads TGTGCCAGCAGCGAGGATAGCGGGTTCCCGGGCAATGAGCAGTTCTTC.

Here the CDR3 reads CATSEAGKETQYF. The CDR3 coding sequence is TGTGCCACCAGTGAGGCAGGGAAGGAGACCCAGTACTTC. The rearrangement joins TRBV24-1 to TRBJ2-5; TRBD1 might be the D (5 bases). The CDR3 runs to 13 residues. From germline, CDR1 is KGHDR and CDR2 SFDVKD. V was clipped by 4 bases and J by 5 bases, with 10 bases between them.

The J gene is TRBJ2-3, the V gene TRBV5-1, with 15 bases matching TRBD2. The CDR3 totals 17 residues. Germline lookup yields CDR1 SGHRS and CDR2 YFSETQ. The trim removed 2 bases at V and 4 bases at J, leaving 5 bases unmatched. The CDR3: CASSLMGLAGGPDTQYF. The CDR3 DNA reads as TGCGCCAGCAGCTTAATGGGACTAGCGGGAGGCCCAGATACGCAGTATTTT.